This T cell receptor beta chain is drawn from a study of early T cells in non-severe SARS-CoV-2 infection. The overall study: Sequenced bulk RNA came from whole blood that was unsorted, and chains were unpaired.

Unique molecular identifiers (one per individual cDNA molecule) were attached. TCRdb re-called the 5' RACE reads through MiXCR, storing one row per CDR3 protein. Among some 59,000 distinct CDR3 sequences listed, around 8.5% were seen once. This clonotype was counted ten times or more. Specimen: whole blood. The TCR sequence derives from an adult who was a healthcare worker with PCR-confirmed SARS-CoV-2 infection or an uninfected control (not recorded which).

CDR3 in amino acids: CSALPEQGRAAFF. DNA of the CDR3: TGCAGCGCACTACCCGAACAGGGGCGTGCCGCTTTCTTT. This chain uses TRBV29-1 with TRBJ1-1; 7 bases fit TRBD1. The CDR3 runs 13 residues. CDR1 is SQVTM and CDR2 is ANQGSEA in the germline V gene. Losses at the gene ends were 7 bases for V and 11 bases for J; bases not matched to a gene: 16.